This T cell receptor beta chain was captured by sequencing in a study of vaccination and CD4 T cells after COVID-19 (dated by TCRdb to between 2021 and 2023). Regarding the complete study: Convalescent patients had a positive SARS-CoV-2 result on nasal swab PCR, and of these patients, some 10 had mild disease and one had severe disease. In the convalescent cohort there were six males and four females, among whom were two Hispanic individuals, seven Caucasians, two Asians and one multiracial person. Two doses of either the Pfizer-BioNTech BNT162b2 vaccine (n=8) or the Moderna mRNA-1273 vaccine (n=2) were administered to participants. Post-COVID blood samples were collected from convalescent patients a median of about 92 days after diagnosis, with a range of about 30 to 180 days. Post-vaccine blood samples were obtained a median of approximately 74 days after the second vaccine dose, with a range of about 13 to 241 days. Three convalescent patients gave samples both early after vaccination (day 14) and late after vaccination (days 161 to 241). Culture stimuli were overlapping spike peptide pools from SARS-CoV-2 and from the common cold coronaviruses HCoV-NL63, HCoV-OC43 and HCoV-229E. As controls, cultures received a CEFX viral epitope pool (the positive control), an HIV-1 Nef peptide pool (the negative control), or no peptide at all. In roughly 11 COVID-19 convalescent patients and a few infection-naive healthy vaccine recipients, the spike-specific CD4+ TCR repertoire before mRNA vaccination was compared with the repertoire after mRNA vaccination. General study outcomes and caveats: Relatively few convalescent patients were included in the study, and early timepoints after natural infection were not analyzed. Of the vaccine-specific clones in convalescent patients, 304 of 307, or nearly all, reacted only to SARS-CoV-2 spike and did not cross-react with common cold coronaviruses. The median number of SARS-CoV-2-reactive clonotypes rose from around 21 after infection to a few dozen after vaccination, but the change was not significant. In convalescent patients, a median about 90% of post-vaccine SARS-CoV-2-reactive clones were detected only after vaccination, and vaccine-specific priming was suggested by this finding.

Libraries were made using PCR. At the Johns Hopkins FTIC core, DNA from the cultured CD4+ T cells underwent TCR sequencing with the Oncomine TCR Beta short-read assay. The QIAamp micro DNA kit was used to extract genomic DNA from the cultured CD4+ T cells. Oncomine TCR Beta libraries from cultured CD4+ T cells were pooled with unique dual indexes and sequenced on an Illumina iSeq 100. The authors' analysis ran thus. Non-productive sequences were removed, and CDR3s that did not start with C, did not end with F or W, or were shorter than 7 amino acids were discarded. Antigen-specific clonotypes were identified using the MANAFEST web application through comparison of peptide-stimulated wells with reference and other culture wells. To be called positive, a clone needed an FDR below 0.05, an odds ratio above 5, and a productive frequency above 0.1% in at least two of three replicate wells. A clonotype was classed as cross-reactive if the clonotype showed significant expansion both in SARS-CoV-2 spike wells and in at least one common cold coronavirus spike condition. CDR3 homology was assessed with Levenshtein distances (stringdist) and unrooted phylogenetic trees (ape) in R version 3.6.1. Starting from the raw public reads, TCRdb applied fastp trimming at Q25, assembled clones with MiXCR and retained in-frame beta chains. Every distinct CDR3 protein forms one entry, paired with its most common genes and DNA. TCRdb's processing, not the study's, gives the V and J calls here. The sample includes 20,000 to 25,000 distinct CDR3 sequences, with 46% observed a single time. The leading ten clones occupy about 13% of the sample.

Trimming at the junction amounts to 5 bases on V and 2 bases on J, and the germline ends lie 13 bases apart. The CDR3, cysteine through phenylalanine, is 14 amino acids long. Just CDR3 DNA is preserved here, 42 bases in frame from base 1. The germline V gene (reference sequence) provides CDR1 SEHNR and CDR2 FQNEAQ. Points on this clonotype: No antigen is known for it. No base quality information exists; no much larger clone differs at one position.

The time point label for this specimen denotes: late sampling 161 to 241 days after vaccination in a few convalescent patients. The meaning of the sample's treatment or condition label: roughly nine-day PBMC culture with coronavirus spike peptide pools or control peptides (ViraFEST assay). The ViraFEST assay, used in the study, expanded antigen-specific T cells with peptide pools and then identified the expanded clonotypes through TCR sequencing. The convalescent patients' positive SARS-CoV-2 PCR tests were from March to December 2020, which was before the Alpha, Beta and Delta variants emerged in the United States. PBMCs were cultured at 1.5 million to 2 million per well in IMDM supplemented with about 5.5% human AB serum and about 10 IU/ml IL-2, with about 10 ug/ml peptide pools added. Half of the culture medium was replaced with fresh IL-2-containing medium on days 3 and 7. After less than twelve days of culture, CD4+ T cells were isolated by negative selection with the EasySep CD4+ T cell isolation kit. Ficoll-Paque Plus gradient centrifugation was used to isolate PBMCs from whole blood, and the isolated PBMCs were then either used fresh or cryopreserved at -140C. Culture conditions were generally each tested in triplicate wells.

This specimen was CD4+ T cells from blood, cultured in vitro, taken about 7 months after SARS-CoV-2 vaccination. The chain is made from TRBV7-9 and TRBJ2-7; the D gene is perhaps TRBD2, on 6 matching bases. The origin of this receptor is a human donor who had recovered from COVID-19. The DNA sequence follows: TGTGCCAGCAGCCTCGGGACTTATACCTACGAGCAGTACTTC. The translation is CASSLGTYTYEQYF.